Below are 31 T cell receptor beta chains sequenced from a single sample in a study of technical replicates of blood from a handful of donors. Assay: immunoSEQ multiplex PCR; the TCRdb copy retains only in-frame clones and omits some. The sample lists around 70,000 clones, roughly 97% seen once, with 0.21% in the top ten. The sequenced sample was T cells isolated from PBMCs. The receptors here all came from a human donor in good health.

This chain uses TRBV5-4 with TRBJ2-7, with 11 bases identical to TRBD2. J lost 1 base, V lost 5 bases, and 5 bases had no gene match. Per germline, CDR1 SGHNT and CDR2 YYREEE (reference sequence). The CDR3 runs 15 residues. This chain's CDR3 is CASSATSGASYEQYF. The CDR3 nucleotides read TGTGCCAGCAGTGCGACTAGCGGGGCTTCCTACGAGCAGTACTTC.

The chain uses TRBV29-1 and TRBJ2-3; D perhaps matches TRBD1 (6 bases). V gave up 0 bases and J gave up 2 bases, with 12 bases separating them. CDR1 is SQVTM, CDR2 ANQGSEA, per germline. CDR3 length: 15 residues. CDR3 protein: CSVEENREFTDTQYF. DNA for the CDR3: TGCAGCGTTGAAGAAAACAGGGAATTCACAGATACGCAGTATTTT.

The J gene is TRBJ1-2, the V gene TRBV6-1; 8 bases align to TRBD1. The CDR3 spans 15 residues. From germline, CDR1 is MNHNS and CDR2 SASEGT. V was clipped by 5 bases and J by 3 bases; unmatched bases: 8. In DNA, the CDR3 is TGTGCCAGCAGTTGGACAGGGAGGAGGGACTATGGCTACACCTTC. Encoded protein: CASSWTGRRDYGYTF.

This clone was picked up one time. The rearrangement joins TRBV29-1 to TRBJ1-3; possibly TRBD1 for D (5 bases). CDR3 size: 15 residues. CDR1 SQVTM and CDR2 ANQGSEA come from the germline V gene. V was shortened by 1 base and J by 4 bases, with 14 bases between the two germline ends. In DNA form, the CDR3 reads TGCAGCGTTGAAGTGTTGACAGTTCAAGGAAACACCATATATTTT. Protein product: CSVEVLTVQGNTIYF.

This clone was seen only once. V gene TRBV19 combines with J gene TRBJ2-7, with TRBD1 identical over 7 bases. V shed 2 bases and J 3 bases; nucleotides not matched to a gene: 4. Germline V CDR1 and CDR2: LNHDA, SQIVND (reference sequence). The CDR3 sequence is 14 residues long. In DNA, the CDR3 is TGTGCCAGTAGTATAACCGGGACAGACTACGAGCAGTACTTC. Protein sequence: CASSITGTDYEQYF.

The genes are TRBV5-1 and TRBJ2-5; D is ambiguous. V was trimmed by 4 bases and J by 0 bases, leaving 7 bases between them. The CDR3 extends over 13 amino acids. Germline assignment: CDR1 SGHRS and CDR2 YFSETQ. Here the CDR3 reads CASSISYQETQYF. DNA of the CDR3: TGCGCCAGCAGCATCTCCTACCAAGAGACCCAGTACTTC. The full variable domain, with the rest looked up from reference TRBV5-1 and TRBJ2-5, is KAGVTQTPRYLIKTRGQQVTLSCSPISGHRSVSWYQQTPGQGLQFLFEYFSETQRNKGNFPGRFSGRQFSNSRSEMNVSTLELGDSALYLCASSISYQETQYFGPGTRLLVL.

CDR3 in amino acids: CASKPQGKGYGYTF. CDR3 nucleotides: TGTGCCAGCAAACCACAGGGAAAAGGCTATGGCTACACCTTC. The rearrangement links TRBV28 to TRBJ1-2; perhaps TRBD1 as D (6 bases). V was shortened by 7 bases and J by 4 bases, with 16 bases between the two germline ends. Per the germline V gene, CDR1 is MDHEN and CDR2 is SYDVKM. This CDR3 contains 14 residues.

A single count supports this clone. The chain couples TRBV6-5 to TRBJ2-7; a weak D match, TRBD1 (6 bases). CDR3 length: 12 amino acids. CDR1 is MNHEY, CDR2 SVGAGI, per germline. V was clipped by 2 bases and J by 5 bases, with 7 bases between them. In DNA, the CDR3 is TGTGCCAGCAGTTACCAGGGGCACGAGCAGTACTTC. The encoded protein is CASSYQGHEQYF.

A note on this clone: Germline is not matched at one junction end, which may reflect a read error. The chain has TRBV30 and TRBJ1-1; D is ambiguous. Per the germline V gene, CDR1 is GTSNPN and CDR2 is SVGIG (reference sequence). The CDR3 has 13 residues. CDR3 sequence reads: CARSAGGDTEAFF. CDR3 nucleotide sequence: TGTGCCCGGAGCGCAGGAGGCGACACTGAAGCTTTCTTT.

This rearrangement joins TRBV18 to TRBJ2-5; 10 bases agree with TRBD1. V shed 1 base, J shed 4 bases, and the junction held 6 bases outside the gene matches. The CDR3 runs to 16 residues. Germline CDR1 is KGHSH and CDR2 is LQKENI. CDR3: CASSPLDRGGAETQYF. The CDR3, as DNA: TGTGCCAGCTCACCACTGGACAGGGGGGGAGCAGAGACCCAGTACTTC. The complete variable domain, with remaining parts taken from reference TRBV18 and TRBJ2-5, reads NAGVMQNPRHLVRRRGQEARLRCSPMKGHSHVYWYRQLPEEGLKFMVYLQKENIIDESGMPKERFSAEFPKEGPSILRIQQVVRGDSAAYFCASSPLDRGGAETQYFGPGTRLLVL.

The rearrangement uses TRBV29-1 and TRBJ2-7; D not resolved. This CDR3 spans 13 amino acids. From germline, CDR1 is SQVTM and CDR2 ANQGSEA. V lost 1 base to trimming and J lost 3 bases, with 10 bases between them. The CDR3 DNA reads TGCAGCGTTGAAGCTCCAGGCCGCTACGAGCAGTACTTC. Translated, it gives CSVEAPGRYEQYF.

The gene calls are TRBV14 and TRBJ1-5; D possibly corresponds to TRBD1 (6 bases). CDR1 SGHDN and CDR2 FVKESK come from the germline V gene. With 5 bases removed from V and 6 bases from J, the gap between germline ends came to 20 bases. The CDR3 length is 16 residues. CDR3 residues: CASSKSGQGIRQPQHF. Written as DNA, the CDR3 is TGTGCCAGCAGCAAGTCGGGCCAGGGGATTCGTCAGCCCCAGCATTTT.

The chain is built from TRBV28 and TRBJ2-7, with D tentatively TRBD1 (6 bases). V was cut by 6 bases and J by 2 bases, with 20 bases left in between. Germline loops: CDR1 MDHEN, CDR2 SYDVKM. This CDR3 spans 16 amino acids. The CDR3 reads CASRIITLDSTYEQYF. Written as DNA, the CDR3 is TGTGCCAGCAGAATCATAACACTGGACAGCACCTACGAGCAGTACTTC.

The chain employs TRBV19 and TRBJ1-4, with TRBD1 identical over 9 bases. Per the germline V gene, CDR1 is LNHDA and CDR2 is SQIVND (reference sequence). This CDR3 is built from 14 residues. The V and J ends lost 3 bases and 8 bases, in that order; junction bases with no gene match: 4. CDR3 region: CASSMGQGGEKLFF. CDR3 nucleotide sequence: TGTGCCAGTAGTATGGGACAGGGTGGAGAAAAACTGTTTTTT.

The gene calls are TRBV2 and TRBJ2-2, with TRBD1 as a possible D gene (6 bases). The germline CDR1 and CDR2 sequences are SNHLY and FYNNEI. V lost 5 bases to trimming and J lost 5 bases, with 15 bases between them. This CDR3 spans 15 amino acids. The CDR3 region is CASSPGAHFTGELFF. The CDR3 nucleotides are TGTGCCAGCAGTCCAGGGGCGCACTTTACCGGGGAGCTGTTTTTT.

The J gene is TRBJ2-7, the V gene TRBV2, with 9 nucleotides matching TRBD2. CDR1 is SNHLY and CDR2 is FYNNEI in the germline V gene. The CDR3 has 16 residues. V trimming: 1 base; J trimming: 2 bases; junction bases outside the gene matches: 6. The CDR3 loop reads CASSEGVAGATYEQYF. The CDR3 DNA sequence: TGTGCCAGCAGTGAAGGAGTAGCGGGAGCGACCTACGAGCAGTACTTC.

The chain is built from TRBV6-6 and TRBJ1-2, with D possibly matching TRBD1 (6 bases). CDR1 is MNHNY, CDR2 SVGAGI, per germline (reference sequence). With 6 bases removed from V and 2 bases from J, the gap between germline ends came to 10 bases. This CDR3 spans 13 amino acids. CDR3 in DNA: TGTGCCAGCAGGGACAGCGAGAACTATGGCTACACCTTC. It yields the protein CASRDSENYGYTF.

This clone appeared a single time. The chain couples TRBV27 to TRBJ1-2; maybe TRBD1 (6 bases). V shed 6 bases and J shed 3 bases, with 8 bases lying between them. The CDR3 totals 12 residues. CDR1 and CDR2 (germline): MNHEY, SMNVEV (reference sequence). Here the CDR3 reads CASSGQHYGYTF. The CDR3 DNA sequence: TGTGCCAGCAGCGGACAGCACTATGGCTACACCTTC.

The V call is TRBV2, the J call TRBJ2-1; the match to TRBD2 covers 9 bases. Looked up from germline, CDR1 is SNHLY and CDR2 is FYNNEI. The CDR3 totals 15 residues. Unmatched junction bases numbered 5, after V lost 7 bases and J lost 1 base. The CDR3 protein is CASKGAGGSYNEQFF. Here the CDR3 DNA reads TGTGCCAGCAAGGGGGCGGGAGGGTCCTACAATGAGCAGTTCTTC.

The chain employs TRBV5-4 and TRBJ1-4, with 8 bases fitting TRBD1. In germline, CDR1 is SGHNT, CDR2 YYREEE (reference sequence). Germline trimming cut 4 bases from V and 4 bases from J; bases unmatched to any gene: 3. The CDR3 length is 14 residues. The CDR3 DNA is TGTGCCAGCAGCATGGACAGGGATAATGAAAAACTGTTTTTT. This sequence encodes CASSMDRDNEKLFF.

This rearrangement joins TRBV2 to TRBJ2-7; D is possibly TRBD1 (6 bases). V lost 6 bases and J 0 bases, leaving 21 bases between the germline ends. There are 17 residues in the CDR3. The germline V gene encodes CDR1 SNHLY and CDR2 FYNNEI. DNA for the CDR3: TGTGCCAGCAGGGACCCACTACAGGGCGCAAGCTCCTACGAGCAGTACTTC. Its protein is CASRDPLQGASSYEQYF.

To note about this clone: The junction and the germline gene differ at one end; a read error may be behind it. The chain couples TRBV7-7 to TRBJ2-7; 7 bases agree with TRBD1. CDR1 and CDR2 (germline): SSHAT, FNYEAQ (reference sequence). The CDR3 extends over 13 amino acids. The CDR3 nucleotides are TGTGCTAGCAGCCCATCGACAGGGACCGAGCAGTACTTC. It encodes CASSPSTGTEQYF.

The chain carries TRBV28 and TRBJ2-3; 9 nucleotides match TRBD2. V was pared by 1 base and J by 5 bases, with 4 bases of the junction left unmatched. This CDR3 has 15 residues. CDR1 and CDR2 (germline): MDHEN, SYDVKM. CDR3 in DNA: TGTGCCAGCAGTTTATTAGCGGGAGAAGGAGATACGCAGTATTTT. This sequence encodes CASSLLAGEGDTQYF. The full variable domain, its missing parts supplied by reference TRBV28 and TRBJ2-3, is DVKVTQSSRYLVKRTGEKVFLECVQDMDHENMFWYRQDPGLGLRLIYFSYDVKMKEKGDIPEGYSVSREKKERFSLILESASTNQTSMYLCASSLLAGEGDTQYFGPGTRLTVL.

The chain is built from TRBV4-1 and TRBJ2-3; 15 nucleotides agree with TRBD2. CDR1 MGHRA and CDR2 YSYEKL come from the germline V gene. This CDR3 is 18 amino acids long. The V and J ends lost 2 bases and 0 bases, in that order; junction bases with no gene match: 3. DNA for the CDR3: TGCGCCAGCAGCCAAAGGACTAGCGGGGGGGATAGCACAGATACGCAGTATTTT. Protein product: CASSQRTSGGDSTDTQYF.

This clone came up once. The chain recombines TRBV11-3 with TRBJ1-1, with TRBD1 matching 7 bases. The V segment lost 5 bases and the J segment 1 base; nucleotides outside the gene matches: 16. Germline CDR1 reads SGHNT; CDR2 reads YENEEA. The CDR3 has 18 residues. The CDR3, as DNA: TGTGCCAGCAGCCCCCCAAGTCCCGCGGGACAGTGGAACACTGAAGCTTTCTTT. Its translation is CASSPPSPAGQWNTEAFF.

The chain is built from TRBV30 and TRBJ2-1; maybe TRBD2 (6 bases). CDR1 is GTSNPN and CDR2 is SVGIG in the germline V gene (reference sequence). Trimming took off 2 bases at V and 2 bases at J, with 16 bases between the two ends. This CDR3 spans 16 amino acids. CDR3 nucleotides: TGTGCCTGGAGTCCCCTATACGGGAGACCCTACAATGAGCAGTTCTTC. The encoded protein is CAWSPLYGRPYNEQFF.

The chain combines TRBV2 with TRBJ1-3; D gene unclear. The CDR3 length is 14 residues. Trimming cost V 6 bases and J 0 bases, with 9 bases left between them. Germline CDR1 and CDR2: SNHLY and FYNNEI. The CDR3 DNA reads TGTGCCAGCAGACCCGGGGACTCTGGAAACACCATATATTTT. Translated, it gives CASRPGDSGNTIYF.

The J gene is TRBJ1-1, the V gene TRBV5-1; TRBD1 is a possible D gene (5 bases). This CDR3 comprises 14 residues. Germline V CDR1 and CDR2: SGHRS, YFSETQ. Trimming took off 2 bases at V and 0 bases at J, with 8 bases between the two ends. This CDR3 reads CASSFQGVNTEAFF. DNA of the CDR3: TGCGCCAGCAGCTTCCAGGGTGTGAACACTGAAGCTTTCTTT.

This CDR3 is CASSFKGPGELFF. CDR3 sequence (DNA): TGTGCCAGCAGCTTTAAGGGGCCCGGGGAGCTGTTTTTT. The rearrangement uses TRBV4-2 and TRBJ2-2; a possible D gene is TRBD1 (5 bases). The germline CDR1 and CDR2 sequences are LGHNA and YNFKEQ. V lost 5 bases to trimming and J lost 6 bases, with 10 bases between them. The CDR3 has 13 residues.

This clone was recorded only once. The CDR3 DNA is TGTGCCAGCAGCCCCGGGACTGACAGGAACACTGAAGCTTTCTTT. Translated: CASSPGTDRNTEAFF. The chain has TRBV4-2 and TRBJ1-1; D is perhaps TRBD1 (5 bases). The CDR3 consists of 15 residues. Germline assignment: CDR1 LGHNA and CDR2 YNFKEQ. V lost 4 bases and J 1 base, leaving 13 bases between the germline ends.

The CDR3 region is CASSPGFNKNIQYF. In DNA form, the CDR3 reads TGTGCCAGCAGTCCGGGTTTTAACAAAAACATTCAGTACTTC. The chain joins TRBV27 to TRBJ2-4; D is uncertain. The germline CDR1 and CDR2 sequences are MNHEY and SMNVEV (reference sequence). This CDR3 comprises 14 residues. V lost 5 bases, J lost 3 bases, and 11 bases lay in between.